Listed below are T cell receptor beta chains from one sample, sequenced in a study of T cells after yellow fever vaccination. TCRdb ran MiXCR on the 5' RACE reads and lists one entry per CDR3 protein. The sample contains about 350,000 distinct CDR3 sequences, over 4% of which appear only once. The starting material was PBMCs, obtained 5 days after the yellow fever booster vaccination. These receptors originate from a man aged 18 to 30 who received the YFV17D yellow fever vaccine. The CDR3 runs from the conserved cysteine through the conserved F or W. The D gene is left open where the match is weak. Where a row states a size, it is once, few, many or the class of an expanded clone; other rows omit it.

>TRBJ2-6|NA|TRBV5-1|NA
TGCGCCAGCAGCTTCACTCCTTTGACTGGGGCCAACGTCCTGACTTTC
CASSFTPLTGANVLTF
>TRBJ1-1|few|TRBV19|NA
TGTGCCAGTAGTACCAGCCGGAGGGGGACTGAAGCTTTCTTT
CASSTSRRGTEAFF
>TRBJ2-2|few|TRBV20-1|NA
TGCAGTGCTAGAGTAAGAACCGGGGAGCTGTTTTTT
CSARVRTGELFF
>TRBJ2-3|many|TRBV5-1|TRBD2
TGCGCCAGCGGCGTCGGACCGGAGCGGGGGGGCTTAGATACGCAGTATTTT
CASGVGPERGGLDTQYF
>TRBJ2-7|NA|TRBV10-3|TRBD2
TGTGCCATCAGGCCGAGCGGGGGCCATGATTACGAGCAGTACTTC
CAIRPSGGHDYEQYF
>TRBJ1-1|NA|TRBV11-2|NA
TGTGCCAGCAGCTTACTTCTGGGGCAGGGGAGGGGGAACACTGAAGCTTTCTTT
CASSLLLGQGRGNTEAFF
>TRBJ2-1|NA|TRBV18|NA
TGTGCCAGCTCACCAGAGGCTCCAGGGGCGTACAATGAGCAGTTCTTC
CASSPEAPGAYNEQFF
>TRBJ1-1|many|TRBV6-4|TRBD1
TGTGCCAGCAGGGCCAGGGGGGACACTGAAGCTTTCTTT
CASRARGDTEAFF
>TRBJ2-1|many|TRBV6-2/TRBV6-3|TRBD1
TGTGCCAGCAGTGCTTGGACAGGCGACAATGAGCAGTTCTTC
CASSAWTGDNEQFF
>TRBJ2-7|few|TRBV6-1|TRBD2
TGTGCCAGCAGTGAATGGGGGGACACACTAGCGGGGGACGAGCAGTACTTC
CASSEWGDTLAGDEQYF
>TRBJ2-1|few|TRBV28|TRBD2
TGTGCCAGCAGCCTTTCCACTAGCGGAACCTACAATGAGCAGTTCTTC
CASSLSTSGTYNEQFF
>TRBJ2-1|many|TRBV2|NA
TGTGCCAGCAGTGAGGCAGGCTCCTACAATGAGCAGTTCTTC
CASSEAGSYNEQFF
>TRBJ2-7|many|TRBV6-1|NA
TGTGCCAGCAGTGAAAGGGGGGGCCGGGGATACGAGCAGTACTTC
CASSERGGRGYEQYF
>TRBJ2-5|many|TRBV5-6|TRBD1
TGTGCCAGCAGCTTGGGGAGGACAGGCGAGACCCAGTACTTC
CASSLGRTGETQYF
>TRBJ2-3|NA|TRBV9|NA
TGTGCCAGCAACCTGGGGGGCACAGATACGCAGTATTTT
CASNLGGTDTQYF
>TRBJ2-1|few|TRBV6-5|TRBD1
TGTGCCAGCAGGCCCACCGGGACAGGGAGCGATGAGCAGTTCTTC
CASRPTGTGSDEQFF
>TRBJ2-5|NA|TRBV20-1|TRBD2
TGCAGTGCTATAGCGGGGGGGCCGGGAGAGACCCAGTACTTC
CSAIAGGPGETQYF
>TRBJ1-2|few|TRBV25-1|NA
TGTGCCAGCAGTGACGGACATACGGGGGGCTACACCTTC
CASSDGHTGGYTF
>TRBJ2-7|NA|TRBV11-2|NA
TGTGCCAGCAGCTGGAGAGGGGGGGCCTACGAGCAGTACTTC
CASSWRGGAYEQYF
>TRBJ2-3|many|TRBV7-9|TRBD2
TGTGCCAGCAGCCCCAGAGTGGGACTAACTACAGATACGCAGTATTTT
CASSPRVGLTTDTQYF
>TRBJ2-1|few|TRBV27|NA
TGTGCCAGCAGCCATGCACTGGGGGACTACAATGAGCAGTTCTTC
CASSHALGDYNEQFF
>TRBJ1-5|few|TRBV20-1|TRBD1
TGCAGTGCTAGGGACAGGGTCAGGGGCAATCAGCCCCAGCATTTT
CSARDRVRGNQPQHF
>TRBJ2-3|NA|TRBV7-6|NA
TGTGCCAGCAGCACCCCAGGCCCCCCAGATACGCAGTATTTT
CASSTPGPPDTQYF
>TRBJ2-2|many|TRBV7-6|NA
TGTGCCAGCAGCAGCCAGGGGGGGGACCCCTACACCGGGGAGCTGTTTTTT
CASSSQGGDPYTGELFF
>TRBJ2-3|NA|TRBV20-1|TRBD2
TGCAGTGCTAGAGATCCGCGGGGGGCCGGGGATACGCAGTATTTT
CSARDPRGAGDTQYF
>TRBJ2-3|NA|TRBV4-3|NA
TGCGCCAGCAGCCAAGAGGGTGACACAGATACGCAGTATTTT
CASSQEGDTDTQYF
>TRBJ2-3|NA|TRBV5-1|NA
TGCGCCAGCAGCTGGGGGTTTGGGGGGCTGGCAGATACGCAGTATTTT
CASSWGFGGLADTQYF
>TRBJ2-3|few|TRBV5-1|NA
TGCGCCAGCAGCTTTCGTCTAGCGGGGCAATCAACAGGGGGAGATACGCAGTATTTT
CASSFRLAGQSTGGDTQYF
>TRBJ1-5|NA|TRBV20-1|TRBD1
TGCAGTGCTCAAGGGGACAGGGGTAGGGAGAGTCAGCCCCAGCATTTT
CSAQGDRGRESQPQHF
>TRBJ2-4|many|TRBV7-2|NA
TGTGCCAGCAGCTTAGATCGGTTGCGGCAAAACATTCAGTACTTC
CASSLDRLRQNIQYF
>TRBJ1-3|NA|TRBV18|NA
TGTGCCAGCTCACCCGGAGGTGACTCTGGAAACACCATATATTTT
CASSPGGDSGNTIYF
>TRBJ2-3|many|TRBV10-3|TRBD2
TGTGCCATCAGGAGGACTAGCGGTGCAGATACGCAGTATTTT
CAIRRTSGADTQYF
>TRBJ2-1|NA|TRBV7-9|NA
TGTGCCAGCAGCCCCGGGCCCAACTCCTACAATGAGCAGTTCTTC
CASSPGPNSYNEQFF
>TRBJ2-1|many|TRBV3-1|NA
TGTGCCAGCAGCCAAAACCAGGGATATGAGCAGTTCTTC
CASSQNQGYEQFF
>TRBJ1-1|NA|TRBV11-1|NA
TGTGCCAGCAGCTTAGCTCCAGGGGAAAGTACTGAAGCTTTCTTT
CASSLAPGESTEAFF
>TRBJ2-5|few|TRBV12-3/TRBV12-4|NA
TGTGCCAGCAGTTTGGACAGATCTAGGTACCAAGAGACCCAGTACTTC
CASSLDRSRYQETQYF
>TRBJ1-5|few|TRBV5-1|NA
TGCGCCAGCAGGCGGTGGGAGGGTGGCCAGCCCCAGCATTTT
CASRRWEGGQPQHF
>TRBJ1-5|NA|TRBV12-3/TRBV12-4|NA
TGTGCCAGCAGACACGGTCCCGCCGAGTTCAATCAGCCCCAGCATTTT
CASRHGPAEFNQPQHF
>TRBJ1-2|many|TRBV5-1|NA
TGCGCCAGCAGCTTGGCCAACTTTGATGGCTACACCTTC
CASSLANFDGYTF
>TRBJ1-2|NA|TRBV7-9|TRBD1
TGTGCCAGCAGCGATTGGACAGGGGTATTCTATGGCTACACCTTC
CASSDWTGVFYGYTF
>TRBJ1-1|NA|TRBV25-1|NA
TGTGCCAGCAGTGCACTAGTGGGGACTGAAGCTTTCTTT
CASSALVGTEAFF
>TRBJ1-2|NA|TRBV20-1|NA
TGCAGTGCCCTAGTAGAGGGGGACTATGGCTACACCTTC
CSALVEGDYGYTF
>TRBJ2-1|many|TRBV5-1|NA
TGCGCCAGCAGCTTGGGAGGCGGAAGGAATGAGCAGTTCTTC
CASSLGGGRNEQFF
>TRBJ1-1|NA|TRBV6-1|NA
TGTGCCAGCGGGGACGGAGCTACTGAAGCTTTCTTT
CASGDGATEAFF
>TRBJ1-4|few|TRBV6-5|TRBD1
TGTGCCAGCAGTTGGTATACCGGGACAGCGCACGAAAAACTGTTTTTT
CASSWYTGTAHEKLFF